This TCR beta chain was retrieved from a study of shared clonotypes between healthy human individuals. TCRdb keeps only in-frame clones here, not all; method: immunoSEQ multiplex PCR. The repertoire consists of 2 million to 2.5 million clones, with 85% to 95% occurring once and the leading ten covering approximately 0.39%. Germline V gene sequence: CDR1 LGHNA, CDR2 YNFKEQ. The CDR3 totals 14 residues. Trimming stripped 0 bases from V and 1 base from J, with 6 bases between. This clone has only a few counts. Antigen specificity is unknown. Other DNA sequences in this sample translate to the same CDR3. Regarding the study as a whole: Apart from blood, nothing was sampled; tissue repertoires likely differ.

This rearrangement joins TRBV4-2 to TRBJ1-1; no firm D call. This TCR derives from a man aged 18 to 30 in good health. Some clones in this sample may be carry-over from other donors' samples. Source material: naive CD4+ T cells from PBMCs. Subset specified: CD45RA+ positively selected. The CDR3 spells CASSQDLGNTEAFF. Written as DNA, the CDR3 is TGTGCCAGCAGCCAAGATCTAGGGAACACTGAAGCTTTCTTT.